A selection of T cell receptor beta chains follows, all from one sample in a study of shared clonotypes between healthy human individuals. Clones were read by immunoSEQ multiplex PCR, and TCRdb kept only the in-frame ones, dropping some. The sample gives 2 million to 2.5 million clones, around 95% of which show up once; roughly 0.13% is in the top ten. Sequenced sample: naive CD4+ T cells sorted from blood. The receptors come from a man aged 18 to 30 in good health. Both conserved end residues are part of each CDR3. The order of the fields is V gene, D gene, clone size, J gene, CDR3 protein, CDR3 DNA. The D gene is left open where the match is weak. Only some rows state a clone size, as once, few, many or a class for expanded clones.

TRBV2,-,-,TRBJ2-3,CASTFQADTQYF,TGTGCCAGCACTTTTCAGGCAGATACGCAGTATTTT
TRBV28,-,-,TRBJ2-2,CASTEQTNTGELFF,TGTGCCAGCACAGAACAGACGAACACCGGGGAGCTGTTTTTT
TRBV19,-,-,TRBJ2-7,CASSMGRESYEQYF,TGTGCCAGTAGCATGGGCCGGGAGTCCTACGAGCAGTACTTC
TRBV5-4,TRBD2,-,TRBJ2-3,CASSLRERGGKDTQYF,TGTGCCAGCAGCTTGAGAGAGCGGGGGGGAAAAGATACGCAGTATTTT
TRBV25-1,-,-,TRBJ2-2,CASSALSAGRGTGELFF,TGTGCCAGCAGTGCCCTCTCGGCAGGGAGAGGGACCGGGGAGCTGTTTTTT
TRBV6-5,TRBD1,-,TRBJ2-4,CASQRTGAPKNIQYF,TGTGCCAGCCAAAGGACAGGGGCCCCCAAAAACATTCAGTACTTC
TRBV18,-,-,TRBJ2-7,CASSPDLSYEQYF,TGTGCCAGCTCACCGGACCTCTCCTACGAGCAGTACTTC
TRBV5-1,-,-,TRBJ1-4,CASSAGPNEKLFF,TGCGCCAGCAGCGCCGGACCTAATGAAAAACTGTTTTTT
TRBV5-1,-,-,TRBJ2-7,CASSGNAGTPANEQYF,TGCGCCAGCAGCGGGAATGCCGGGACACCCGCTAACGAGCAGTACTTC
TRBV7-9,TRBD1,-,TRBJ2-3,CASSSRGPPTDTQYF,TGTGCCAGCAGCTCCAGGGGGCCCCCCACAGATACGCAGTATTTT
TRBV28,-,-,TRBJ1-2,CASSLGQKYYGYTF,TGTGCCAGCAGTTTAGGGCAGAAGTATTATGGCTACACCTTC
TRBV23-1,TRBD2,-,TRBJ2-1,CASTREGFNEQFF,TGCGCCAGCACCCGGGAGGGATTCAATGAGCAGTTCTTC
TRBV27,TRBD2,-,TRBJ2-3,CASRSISQPAGRVRDTQYF,TGTGCCAGCCGTAGTATTAGCCAACCAGCGGGGAGGGTGAGAGATACGCAGTATTTT
TRBV28,TRBD2,-,TRBJ2-7,CASRGDSGSSYEQYF,TGTGCCAGCAGGGGGGATAGCGGGAGTTCCTACGAGCAGTACTTC
TRBV5-1,TRBD1,-,TRBJ2-2,CASSDPGQGNTGELFF,TGCGCCAGCAGCGATCCGGGACAGGGGAACACCGGGGAGCTGTTTTTT
TRBV5-6,-,-,TRBJ2-7,CASSDSGRGYSYTEQYF,TGTGCCAGCAGCGACTCGGGTAGGGGGTACTCATACACCGAGCAGTACTTC
TRBV19,TRBD2,once,TRBJ2-1,CASSASGLAPDNEQFF,TGTGCCAGTAGTGCCTCGGGACTAGCGCCTGACAATGAGCAGTTCTTC
TRBV5-1,-,-,TRBJ1-6,CASRSGTSNSPLHF,TGCGCCAGCAGATCCGGGACCTCAAATTCACCCCTCCACTTT
TRBV10-3,TRBD1,few,TRBJ1-6,CAISEETGGGTLHF,TGTGCCATCAGTGAGGAGACAGGGGGCGGCACCCTCCACTTT
TRBV13,TRBD1,-,TRBJ1-6,CASSLRQGNSPLHF,TGTGCCAGCAGCTTAAGACAGGGGAATTCACCCCTCCACTTT
TRBV2,-,-,TRBJ1-5,CATKARDGLLPQHF,TGTGCCACAAAGGCCCGGGACGGCCTCTTGCCCCAGCATTTT
TRBV6-4,-,-,TRBJ1-1,CASSPRPEGAAFF,TGTGCCAGCAGTCCCCGACCGGAGGGAGCCGCTTTCTTT
TRBV29-1,TRBD1,-,TRBJ2-7,CSVRQGVNEQYF,TGCAGCGTCCGACAGGGGGTTAACGAGCAGTACTTC
TRBV5-1,TRBD1,-,TRBJ1-4,CASSLEGTGKNEKLFF,TGCGCCAGCAGCTTGGAGGGGACAGGGAAGAATGAAAAACTGTTTTTT
TRBV19,TRBD1,-,TRBJ2-1,CASSIAHGTGVSEQFF,TGTGCCAGTAGTATAGCCCACGGGACAGGGGTAAGTGAGCAGTTCTTC
TRBV2,-,-,TRBJ1-2,CASRKDSDYGYTF,TGTGCCAGCAGAAAAGACTCCGACTATGGCTACACCTTC
TRBV11-2,TRBD2,-,TRBJ2-1,CASSPSGSSYNEQFF,TGTGCCAGCAGCCCTAGCGGGTCCTCCTACAATGAGCAGTTCTTC
TRBV5-1,-,-,TRBJ1-5,CASSFLSGGDQPQHF,TGCGCCAGCAGCTTTCTGTCGGGGGGCGATCAGCCCCAGCATTTT
TRBV14,-,-,TRBJ2-7,CASAWGHEQYF,TGTGCCAGCGCCTGGGGCCACGAGCAGTACTTC
TRBV5-1,-,-,TRBJ1-2,CASSPSRDGSYGYTF,TGCGCCAGCAGCCCTAGCCGGGACGGATCGTATGGCTACACCTTC
TRBV29-1,-,once,TRBJ2-2,CSVSHRVDTGELFF,TGCAGCGTTTCTCACAGGGTGGACACCGGGGAGCTGTTTTTT
TRBV7-9,TRBD1,-,TRBJ1-3,CASSLRERTGGANTIYF,TGTGCCAGCAGCCTAAGAGAACGGACAGGGGGCGCAAACACCATATATTTT
TRBV5-1,TRBD2,-,TRBJ2-1,CASSQTSGYNEQFF,TGCGCCAGCAGCCAGACTAGCGGATACAATGAGCAGTTCTTC
TRBV15,-,-,TRBJ2-2,CATSTGSGELFF,TGTGCCACCAGCACAGGGTCCGGGGAGCTGTTTTTT
TRBV5-4,-,-,TRBJ2-2,CASSLRQGGAGELFF,TGTGCCAGCAGCTTGCGGCAGGGTGGAGCCGGGGAGCTGTTTTTT
TRBV27,-,once,TRBJ1-1,CASRRGGTEAFF,TGTGCCAGCAGAAGGGGTGGCACTGAAGCTTTCTTT
TRBV6-5,-,-,TRBJ2-7,CASRSGSYEQYF,TGTGCCAGCAGGTCAGGGAGCTACGAGCAGTACTTC
TRBV30,TRBD1,-,TRBJ1-5,CAWSTGVSNQPQHF,TGTGCCTGGAGTACAGGGGTAAGCAATCAGCCCCAGCATTTT
TRBV4-3,-,-,TRBJ2-4,CASSQVAAGIQYF,TGCGCCAGCAGCCAAGTAGCAGCTGGGATTCAGTACTTC
TRBV30,TRBD1,once,TRBJ1-2,CAWSLVVRGQGDYGYTF,TGTGCCTGGAGTTTGGTAGTGCGGGGACAGGGAGACTATGGCTACACCTTC
TRBV13,-,-,TRBJ2-3,CASSFMGKGTDTQYF,TGTGCCAGCAGCTTTATGGGGAAGGGGACAGATACGCAGTATTTT